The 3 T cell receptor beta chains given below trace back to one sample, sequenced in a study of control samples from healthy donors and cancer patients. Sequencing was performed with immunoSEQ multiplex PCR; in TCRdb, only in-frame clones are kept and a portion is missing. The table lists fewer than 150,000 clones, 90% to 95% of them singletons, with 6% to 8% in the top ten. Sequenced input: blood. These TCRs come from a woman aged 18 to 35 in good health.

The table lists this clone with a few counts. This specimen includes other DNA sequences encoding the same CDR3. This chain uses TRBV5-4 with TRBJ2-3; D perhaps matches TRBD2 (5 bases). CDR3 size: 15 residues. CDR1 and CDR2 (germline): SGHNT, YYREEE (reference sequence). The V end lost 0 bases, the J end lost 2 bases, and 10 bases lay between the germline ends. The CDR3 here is CASSLGGPHTDTQYF. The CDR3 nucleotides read TGTGCCAGCAGCTTGGGCGGGCCTCACACAGATACGCAGTATTTT.

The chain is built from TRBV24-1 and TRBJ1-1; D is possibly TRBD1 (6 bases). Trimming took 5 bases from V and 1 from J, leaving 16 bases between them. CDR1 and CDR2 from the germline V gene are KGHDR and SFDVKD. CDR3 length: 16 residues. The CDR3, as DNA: TGTGCCACCAGTGCCACAGGGCTAGGGGGGAACACTGAAGCTTTCTTT. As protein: CATSATGLGGNTEAFF.

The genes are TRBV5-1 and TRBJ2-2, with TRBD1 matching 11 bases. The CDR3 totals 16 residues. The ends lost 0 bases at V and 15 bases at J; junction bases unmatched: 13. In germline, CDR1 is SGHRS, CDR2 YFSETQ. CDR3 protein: CASSLGEWTGGALMFF. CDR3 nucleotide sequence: TGCGCCAGCAGCTTGGGGGAATGGACAGGGGGCGCCCTGATGTTTTTT.